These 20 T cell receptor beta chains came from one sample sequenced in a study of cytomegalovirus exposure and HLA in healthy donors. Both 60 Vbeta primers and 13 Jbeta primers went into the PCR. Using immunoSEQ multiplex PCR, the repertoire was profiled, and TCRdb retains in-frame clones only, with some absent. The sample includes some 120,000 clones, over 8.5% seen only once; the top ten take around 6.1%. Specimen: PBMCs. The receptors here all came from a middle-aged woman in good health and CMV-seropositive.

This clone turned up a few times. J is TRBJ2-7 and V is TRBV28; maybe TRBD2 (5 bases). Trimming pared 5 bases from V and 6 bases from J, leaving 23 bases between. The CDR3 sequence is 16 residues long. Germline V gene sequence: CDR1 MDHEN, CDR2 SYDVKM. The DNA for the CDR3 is TGTGCCAGCAGTATCGAACGGGGATCCCAGCCGGGCGAGCAGTACTTC. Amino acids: CASSIERGSQPGEQYF.

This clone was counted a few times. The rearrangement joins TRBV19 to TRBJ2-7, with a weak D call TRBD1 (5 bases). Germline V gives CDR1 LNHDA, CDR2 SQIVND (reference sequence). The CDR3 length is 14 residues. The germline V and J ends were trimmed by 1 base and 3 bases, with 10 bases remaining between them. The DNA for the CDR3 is TGTGCCAGTAGTATAGGCAGGGATTACTACGAGCAGTACTTC. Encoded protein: CASSIGRDYYEQYF.

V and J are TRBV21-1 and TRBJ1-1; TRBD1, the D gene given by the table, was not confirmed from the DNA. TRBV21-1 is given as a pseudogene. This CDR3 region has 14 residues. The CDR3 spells CASSKPGQNTEAFF. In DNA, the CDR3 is TGTGCCAGCAGCAAACCGGGACAGAACACTGAAGCTTTCTTT.

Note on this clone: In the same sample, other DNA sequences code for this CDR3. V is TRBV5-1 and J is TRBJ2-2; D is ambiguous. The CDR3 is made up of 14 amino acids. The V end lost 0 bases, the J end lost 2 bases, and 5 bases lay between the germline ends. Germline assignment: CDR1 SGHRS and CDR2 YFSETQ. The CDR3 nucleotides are TGCGCCAGCAGCTTGGCCCTTAACACCGGGGAGCTGTTTTTT. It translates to CASSLALNTGELFF.

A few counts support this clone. CDR3 in amino acids: CAWSVISGQGYEQYF. The CDR3 DNA is TGTGCCTGGAGTGTAATATCTGGGCAGGGCTACGAGCAGTACTTC. The chain has TRBV30 and TRBJ2-7; TRBD1 is a possible D gene (5 bases). The germline gives CDR1 GTSNPN, CDR2 SVGIG (reference sequence). V was shortened by 0 bases and J by 3 bases, with 15 bases between the two germline ends. The length of the CDR3 is 15 residues.

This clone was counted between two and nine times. The DNA for the CDR3 is TGTGCCAGCAGCGGAATAGCGGGGGTGACAGATACGCAGTATTTT. Residues: CASSGIAGVTDTQYF. The chain employs TRBV9 and TRBJ2-3, with 9 bases lining up with TRBD2. This CDR3 region has 15 residues. The germline gives CDR1 SGDLS, CDR2 YYNGEE. The J segment lost 3 bases and the V segment lost 3 bases, leaving 5 bases of the junction unmatched.

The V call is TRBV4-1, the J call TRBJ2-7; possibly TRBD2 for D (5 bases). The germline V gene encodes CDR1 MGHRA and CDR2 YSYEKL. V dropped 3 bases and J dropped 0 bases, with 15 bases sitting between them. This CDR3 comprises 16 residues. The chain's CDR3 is CASSQDPRGSSYEQYF. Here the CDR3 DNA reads TGCGCCAGCAGCCAGGACCCTCGAGGGAGCTCCTACGAGCAGTACTTC.

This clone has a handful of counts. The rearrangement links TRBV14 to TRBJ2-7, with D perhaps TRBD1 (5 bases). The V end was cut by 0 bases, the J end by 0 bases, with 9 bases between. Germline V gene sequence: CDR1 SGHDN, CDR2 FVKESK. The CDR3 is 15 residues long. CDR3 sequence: CASSQDKGLSYEQYF. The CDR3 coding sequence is TGTGCCAGCAGCCAAGATAAGGGGCTCTCCTACGAGCAGTACTTC.

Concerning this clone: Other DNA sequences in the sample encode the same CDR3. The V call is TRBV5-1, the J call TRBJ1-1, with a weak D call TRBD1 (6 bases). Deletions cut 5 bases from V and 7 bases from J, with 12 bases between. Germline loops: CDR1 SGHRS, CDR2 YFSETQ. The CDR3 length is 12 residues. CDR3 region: CASRSGHLEAFF. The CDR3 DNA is TGCGCCAGCAGGTCGGGACACCTTGAAGCTTTCTTT.

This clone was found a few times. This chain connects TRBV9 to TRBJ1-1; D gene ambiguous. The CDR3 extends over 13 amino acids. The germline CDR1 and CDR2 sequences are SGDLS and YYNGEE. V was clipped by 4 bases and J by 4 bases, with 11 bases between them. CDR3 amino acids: CASSLGGSTEAFF. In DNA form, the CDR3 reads TGTGCCAGCAGCCTAGGAGGGAGCACTGAAGCTTTCTTT.

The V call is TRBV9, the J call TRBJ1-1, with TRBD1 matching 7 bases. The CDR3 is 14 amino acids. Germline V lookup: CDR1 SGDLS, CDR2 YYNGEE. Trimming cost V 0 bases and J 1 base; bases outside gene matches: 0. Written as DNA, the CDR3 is TGTGCCAGCAGCGTAGGGGACAGGAACACTGAAGCTTTCTTT. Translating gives CASSVGDRNTEAFF.

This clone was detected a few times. The DNA for the CDR3 is TGTGCCAGTAGTGGTTTCGACACTGAAGCTTTCTTT. It encodes CASSGFDTEAFF. The chain has TRBV7-8 and TRBJ1-1; D uncertain. Trimming shortened V by 9 bases and J by 3 bases, and 11 bases separated the two germline ends. Germline values: CDR1 SGHVS, CDR2 FQNEAQ. This CDR3 comprises 12 residues. Full variable domain (remainder filled in from reference TRBV7-8 and TRBJ1-1): GAGVSQSPRYKVAKRGQDVALRCDPISGHVSLFWYQQALGQGPEFLTYFQNEAQLDKSGLPSDRFFAERPEGSVSTLKIQRTQQEDSAVYLCASSGFDTEAFFGQGTRLTVV.

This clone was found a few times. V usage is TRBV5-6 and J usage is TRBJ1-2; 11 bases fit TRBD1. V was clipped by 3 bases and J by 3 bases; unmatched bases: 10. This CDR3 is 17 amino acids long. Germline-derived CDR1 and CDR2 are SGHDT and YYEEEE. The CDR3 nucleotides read TGTGCCAGCAGCTGGACAGGGGGCCTTAGTGGGGACTATGGCTACACCTTC. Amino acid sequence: CASSWTGGLSGDYGYTF.

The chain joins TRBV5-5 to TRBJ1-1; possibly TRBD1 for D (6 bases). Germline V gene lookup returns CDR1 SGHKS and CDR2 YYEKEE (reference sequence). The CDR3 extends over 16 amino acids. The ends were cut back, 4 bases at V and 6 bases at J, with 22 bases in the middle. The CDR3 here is CASSMEGGTSLSEAFF. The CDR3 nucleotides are TGTGCCAGCAGCATGGAGGGGGGGACGTCACTTTCTGAAGCTTTCTTT.

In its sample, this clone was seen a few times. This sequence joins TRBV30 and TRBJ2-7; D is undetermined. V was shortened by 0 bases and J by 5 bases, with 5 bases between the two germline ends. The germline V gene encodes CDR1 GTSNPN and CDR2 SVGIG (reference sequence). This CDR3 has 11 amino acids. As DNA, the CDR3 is TGTGCCTGGAGTGTCGAGGACGAGCAGTACTTC. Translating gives CAWSVEDEQYF.

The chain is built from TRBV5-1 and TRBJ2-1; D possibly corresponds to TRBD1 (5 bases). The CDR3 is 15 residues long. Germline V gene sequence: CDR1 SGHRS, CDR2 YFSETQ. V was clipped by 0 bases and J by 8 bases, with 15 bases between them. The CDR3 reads CASSLEQGRDDEQFF. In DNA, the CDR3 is TGCGCCAGCAGCTTGGAGCAGGGAAGGGATGATGAGCAGTTCTTC.

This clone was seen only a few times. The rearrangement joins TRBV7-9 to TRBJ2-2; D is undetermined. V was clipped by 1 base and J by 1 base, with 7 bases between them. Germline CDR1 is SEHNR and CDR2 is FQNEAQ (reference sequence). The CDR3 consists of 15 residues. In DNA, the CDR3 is TGTGCCAGCAGCTTAGTTTCGGGGAACACCGGGGAGCTGTTTTTT. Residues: CASSLVSGNTGELFF.

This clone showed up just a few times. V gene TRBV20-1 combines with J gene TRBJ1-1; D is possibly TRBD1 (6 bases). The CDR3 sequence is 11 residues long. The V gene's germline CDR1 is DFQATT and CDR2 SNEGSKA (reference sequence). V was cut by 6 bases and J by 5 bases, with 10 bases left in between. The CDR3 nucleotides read TGCAGTGCCCAGAGGGGGACTGAAGCTTTCTTT. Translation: CSAQRGTEAFF.

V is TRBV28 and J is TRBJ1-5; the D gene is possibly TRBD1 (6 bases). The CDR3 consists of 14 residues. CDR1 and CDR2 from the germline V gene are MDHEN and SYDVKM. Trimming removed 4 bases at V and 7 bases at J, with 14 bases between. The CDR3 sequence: CASSSRGGEQPQHF. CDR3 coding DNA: TGTGCCAGCAGTTCTCGAGGGGGAGAGCAGCCCCAGCATTTT.

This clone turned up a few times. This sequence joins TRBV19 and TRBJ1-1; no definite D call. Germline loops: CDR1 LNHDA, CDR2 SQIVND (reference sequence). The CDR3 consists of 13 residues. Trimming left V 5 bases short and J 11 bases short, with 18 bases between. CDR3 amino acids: CASSLGKRTGAFF. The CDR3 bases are TGTGCCAGTAGTTTGGGAAAACGGACGGGGGCTTTCTTT.